This T cell receptor (beta chain) was sequenced in a study of Ad26.COV2.S vaccination and SARS-CoV-2 variants. Study at large: The donor belonged to the COV1001 Ad26.COV2.S trial arm. Intramuscular Ad26.COV2.S doses were given once or twice, 56 days apart. Overall study findings and caveats: Assessments of TCR breadth and depth may have underestimated the total T cell responses.

Measured with immunoSEQ multiplex PCR; TCRdb has only the in-frame clones, and not every one. There are more than 400,000 clones in the sample; less than 95% occur only once, and around 4.5% lies in the top ten. A remark on this clone: The antigen remains unidentified.

This CDR3 has 15 amino acids. The germline CDR1 and CDR2 sequences are SGHTA and FQGNSA. Germline trimming cut 5 bases from V and 0 bases from J; bases unmatched to any gene: 6. Treatment here: some 20 received Ad26.COV2.S at low or high dose, single or two shots; roughly 5 received placebo; per-sample allocation not given. Each sample was drawn 63 days after the first injection (of vaccine or placebo). Boston hosted the donor, who was an adult aged 18-55 years. This TCR came from a person between 18 and 65 years old who received the Ad26.COV2.S COVID-19 vaccine or a placebo. The starting material was peripheral blood, obtained in a trial of Ad26.COV2.S vaccine versus placebo. The chain combines TRBV7-2 with TRBJ2-7, with 8 bases that match TRBD2. CDR3 sequence: CASSGGLAGSYEQYF. The CDR3 DNA sequence: TGTGCCAGCAGCGGTGGACTAGCCGGCTCCTACGAGCAGTACTTC. Together with reference TRBV7-2 and TRBJ2-7, the CDR3 gives the full variable domain: GAGVSQSPSNKVTEKGKDVELRCDPISGHTALYWYRQSLGQGLEFLIYFQGNSAPDKSGLPSDRFSAERTGGSVSTLTIQRTQQEDSAVYLCASSGGLAGSYEQYFGPGTRLTVT.